This note documents a single T cell receptor (beta chain) sequence. This sample was taken from a study of T-cell reconstitution after alpha-beta-depleted transplantation in children. Unique molecular identifiers were used in preparing the TCRbeta library. TCRdb processed the PCR reads anew with MiXCR; each CDR3 protein has one entry. This table has 250,000 to 350,000 distinct CDR3 sequences, more than 9% appearing once. From germline, CDR1 is KGHSH and CDR2 LQKENI. CDR3 length equals 16 residues. V was cut by 4 bases and J by 4 bases, with 19 bases left in between. The V and J genes are TRBV18 and TRBJ2-5, with a weak D call TRBD1 (5 bases). The sequence came from a human donor who donated a stem cell graft to a child with SCID. The material was PBMCs from the stem cell graft donor, obtained from the stem cell graft. The CDR3 is CASSRLKGIGSETQYF. In DNA form, the CDR3 reads TGTGCCAGCTCACGCCTCAAGGGGATAGGGTCAGAGACCCAGTACTTC.